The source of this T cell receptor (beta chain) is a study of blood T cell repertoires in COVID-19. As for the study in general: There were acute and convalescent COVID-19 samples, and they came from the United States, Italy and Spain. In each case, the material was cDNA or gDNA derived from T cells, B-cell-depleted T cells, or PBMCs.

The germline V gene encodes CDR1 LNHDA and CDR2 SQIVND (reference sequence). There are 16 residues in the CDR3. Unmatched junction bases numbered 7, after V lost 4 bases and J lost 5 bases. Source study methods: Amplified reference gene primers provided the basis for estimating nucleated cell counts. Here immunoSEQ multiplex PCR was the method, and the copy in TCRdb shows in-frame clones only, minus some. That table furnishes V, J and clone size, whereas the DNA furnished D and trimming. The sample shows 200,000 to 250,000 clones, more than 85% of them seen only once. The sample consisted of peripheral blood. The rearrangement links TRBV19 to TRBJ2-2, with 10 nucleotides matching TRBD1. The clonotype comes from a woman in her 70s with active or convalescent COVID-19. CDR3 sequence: CASSTYDRGQTGELFF. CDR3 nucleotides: TGTGCCAGTAGTACCTATGACAGGGGGCAAACCGGGGAGCTGTTTTTT.